The 28 T cell receptor beta chains reported below all come from one sample, sequenced in a study of blood T cell repertoires in COVID-19. The data were produced by immunoSEQ multiplex PCR, yet TCRdb's version contains in-frame clones alone and is incomplete. The table records approximately 170,000 clones, roughly 88% of them present only once. What was sequenced was PBMCs or T cells enriched from blood (not recorded which). These TCRs come from a woman younger than 35 who had recovered from COVID-19.

This clone was counted once. V and J are TRBV7-5 and TRBJ2-7; TRBD1 is taken as the D call from the table, unchecked against the DNA. TRBV7-5 constitutes a pseudogene. The CDR3 has 14 residues. The CDR3 reads CARSLRTGSHEQYF. CDR3 nucleotides: TGTGCCAGAAGCTTACGGACAGGGAGCCACGAGCAGTACTTC.

Written as DNA, the CDR3 is TGCGCCAGCACCCTGGGACTGCTGTACAATGAGCAGTTCTTC. This gives the protein CASTLGLLYNEQFF. The rearrangement links TRBV5-1 to TRBJ2-1; a possible D gene is TRBD2 (6 bases). CDR3 length: 14 residues. V gave up 6 bases and J gave up 4 bases, with 14 bases separating them. Germline V gives CDR1 SGHRS, CDR2 YFSETQ.

DNA for the CDR3: TGCGCCAGCAGCCAAGATCGGACAGGCCCATCCTACGAGCAGTACTTC. It is translated as CASSQDRTGPSYEQYF. The rearrangement joins TRBV4-1 to TRBJ2-7, with TRBD1 matching 7 bases. The CDR3 loop spans 16 amino acids. The V segment lost 0 bases and the J segment 1 base; nucleotides outside the gene matches: 6. Germline lookup yields CDR1 MGHRA and CDR2 YSYEKL.

This clone showed up just once. The chain combines TRBV9 with TRBJ1-1; D possibly corresponds to TRBD1 (5 bases). The CDR3 sequence is 15 residues long. The germline gives CDR1 SGDLS, CDR2 YYNGEE. V was shortened by 3 bases and J by 2 bases, with 14 bases between the two germline ends. The DNA of the CDR3 is TGTGCCAGCAGCGCCTACACAGGTGCTAACACTGAAGCTTTCTTT. Protein: CASSAYTGANTEAFF. Supplemented by reference TRBV9 and TRBJ1-1, the full variable domain reads DSGVTQTPKHLITATGQRVTLRCSPRSGDLSVYWYQQSLDQGLQFLIQYYNGEERAKGNILERFSAQQFPDLHSELNLSSLELGDSALYFCASSAYTGANTEAFFGQGTRLTVV.

This chain joins TRBV4-1 and TRBJ1-6; 9 bases align to TRBD1. The CDR3 runs 21 residues. V lost 1 base, J lost 7 bases, and 20 bases stayed unmatched. Germline values: CDR1 MGHRA, CDR2 YSYEKL. The CDR3 coding sequence is TGCGCCAGCAGCCAAGGAGCGGCCCGGGGCATTCCGGACAGGGGAAATTCACCCCTCCACTTT. Translation: CASSQGAARGIPDRGNSPLHF.

The chain carries TRBV6-5 and TRBJ1-1, with TRBD1 matching over 7 bases. The J segment lost 3 bases and the V segment lost 6 bases, leaving 7 bases of the junction unmatched. CDR1 is MNHEY and CDR2 is SVGAGI in the germline V gene. The CDR3 loop spans 14 amino acids. CDR3 nucleotides: TGTGCCAGCAGATTTCGACAGGGAGACACTGAAGCTTTCTTT. This sequence encodes CASRFRQGDTEAFF.

The CDR3 region has the DNA TGTGCCAGCTCACCACGGGACAGTCATTTTTATGGCTACACCTTC. Protein sequence: CASSPRDSHFYGYTF. This chain uses TRBV18 with TRBJ1-2; 7 nucleotides agree with TRBD1. Germline loops: CDR1 KGHSH, CDR2 LQKENI. J lost 5 bases, V lost 1 base, and 7 bases had no gene match. The CDR3 length is 15 residues.

V is TRBV5-1 and J is TRBJ1-2; TRBD1 matches 8 bases. Germline assignment: CDR1 SGHRS and CDR2 YFSETQ. CDR3 length equals 15 residues. Losses at the gene ends were 4 bases for V and 3 bases for J; bases not matched to a gene: 8. CDR3 amino acids: CASSDPVQGDYGYTF. DNA for the CDR3: TGCGCCAGCAGCGACCCGGTACAGGGGGACTATGGCTACACCTTC.

The chain uses TRBV28 and TRBJ1-5; D call uncertain. Trimming removed 6 bases from V and 1 base from J, with 16 bases in between. Per germline, CDR1 MDHEN and CDR2 SYDVKM. The CDR3 loop spans 16 amino acids. The CDR3 sequence is CASSRIEAGSNQPQHF. The CDR3 DNA follows: TGTGCCAGCAGCCGGATTGAGGCGGGGAGCAATCAGCCCCAGCATTTT.

The J gene is TRBJ2-5, the V gene TRBV12-3 or TRBV12-4; unclear D gene. V was cut by 5 bases and J by 2 bases, with 9 bases left in between. This CDR3 region has 13 residues. CDR3 bases: TGTGCCAGCAGTCCCCCCGGGCAAGAGACCCAGTACTTC. The encoded protein is CASSPPGQETQYF.

The chain uses TRBV18 and TRBJ2-2; 7 positions agree with TRBD1. V lost 5 bases, J lost 3 bases, and 6 bases stayed unmatched. CDR1 and CDR2 (germline): KGHSH, LQKENI. The CDR3 has 15 residues. CDR3 nucleotides: TGTGCCAGCTCATTGAATCAGGGGGACACCGGGGAGCTGTTTTTT. It is translated as CASSLNQGDTGELFF. The full variable domain, completed using reference TRBV18 and TRBJ2-2, is NAGVMQNPRHLVRRRGQEARLRCSPMKGHSHVYWYRQLPEEGLKFMVYLQKENIIDESGMPKERFSAEFPKEGPSILRIQQVVRGDSAAYFCASSLNQGDTGELFFGEGSRLTVL.

V is TRBV29-1 and J is TRBJ2-7, with D possibly matching TRBD2 (6 bases). Trimming removed 4 bases from V and 3 bases from J, with 16 bases in between. The CDR3 covers 14 residues. The germline V gene has CDR1 SQVTM and CDR2 ANQGSEA. CDR3 sequence reads: CSVVGGPQNYEQYF. In DNA, the CDR3 is TGCAGCGTTGTAGGAGGGCCCCAAAACTACGAGCAGTACTTC.

The rearrangement joins TRBV9 to TRBJ2-1; 8 positions match TRBD2. Germline assignment: CDR1 SGDLS and CDR2 YYNGEE. The CDR3 has 17 amino acids. J gave up 4 bases and V 0 bases, and 9 bases lay outside the gene matches. The CDR3 DNA reads as TGTGCCAGCAGCGTAGGAGGTAGCGGGGCGGGGTACAATGAGCAGTTCTTC. It codes for CASSVGGSGAGYNEQFF.

The gene calls are TRBV6-2 or TRBV6-3 and TRBJ2-7; D is possibly TRBD1 (6 bases). This CDR3 contains 21 residues. Germline CDR1 and CDR2: MNHEY and SVGEGT. V lost 2 bases, J lost 2 bases, and 31 bases lay in between. The DNA of the CDR3 is TGTGCCAGCAGTTACCCCATATTACATCAGGGGACACCCGGTCGTCCCTACGAGCAGTACTTC. It specifies CASSYPILHQGTPGRPYEQYF.

J is TRBJ1-1 and V is TRBV3-1 (or the pseudogene TRBV3-2); D unresolved. V was clipped by 4 bases and J by 0 bases, with 6 bases between them. The CDR3 totals 13 residues. Germline V gene sequence: CDR1 LGHDT, CDR2 YNNKEL (reference sequence). In DNA form, the CDR3 reads TGTGCCAGCAGCCTGCGGGTGAACACTGAAGCTTTCTTT. This sequence encodes CASSLRVNTEAFF.

The CDR3 region has the DNA TGTGCCAGTAGTACCATACTTCCGGACAAGGACGTACGTGGCTACACCTTC. Amino acids: CASSTILPDKDVRGYTF. The V and J genes are TRBV19 and TRBJ1-2; D might be TRBD1 (5 bases). Looked up from germline, CDR1 is LNHDA and CDR2 is SQIVND (reference sequence). This CDR3 has 17 residues. Trimming left V 4 bases short and J 7 bases short, with 25 bases between.

The rearrangement uses TRBV11-2 and TRBJ2-3; 7 nucleotides agree with TRBD1. The V gene end was trimmed by 3 bases and the J gene end by 3 bases; junction bases not matched to a gene: 6. Germline CDR1 and CDR2: SGHAT and FQNNGV. The CDR3 runs to 15 residues. Here the CDR3 reads CASSFTGTETDTQYF. The CDR3 nucleotides read TGTGCCAGCAGCTTCACCGGGACAGAGACAGATACGCAGTATTTT.

V usage is TRBV28 and J usage is TRBJ2-2; a possible D gene is TRBD2 (6 bases). Per the germline V gene, CDR1 is MDHEN and CDR2 is SYDVKM. V dropped 4 bases and J dropped 9 bases, with 15 bases sitting between them. CDR3 length: 14 amino acids. DNA for the CDR3: TGTGCCAGCAGTTCCCTTGGGGGGAACAGGGAGCTGTTTTTT. As protein: CASSSLGGNRELFF.

The chain employs TRBV28 and TRBJ2-5; 13 nucleotides line up with TRBD2. The CDR3 length is 16 residues. Trimming took 10 bases from V and 2 from J; bases not matched to a gene: 10. The germline V gene encodes CDR1 MDHEN and CDR2 SYDVKM. This CDR3 reads CAIRGLAGVRQETQYF. CDR3 DNA sequence: TGTGCCATCCGCGGACTAGCGGGAGTCCGACAAGAGACCCAGTACTTC.

This clone was detected once. This chain joins TRBV10-3 and TRBJ1-2, with a possible D match to TRBD1 (5 bases). The germline V gene encodes CDR1 ENHRY and CDR2 SYGVKD. Trimming left V 4 bases short and J 8 bases short, with 20 bases between. This CDR3 is 15 amino acids long. The CDR3 DNA sequence: TGTGCCATCAGTGGCCAACAGGTTTCAGTCTCGGGCTACACCTTC. Translation: CAISGQQVSVSGYTF.

This chain uses TRBV27 with TRBJ1-2; 7 bases are a match to TRBD1. This CDR3 spans 18 amino acids. After removal of 6 bases from V and 4 bases from J, the junction contained 20 bases not matched to a gene. Per germline, CDR1 MNHEY and CDR2 SMNVEV (reference sequence). As DNA, the CDR3 is TGTGCCAGCAGAAAAGAAAGGGGTGCTTGGGGACAGACCTATGGCTACACCTTC. Translation gives CASRKERGAWGQTYGYTF.

V usage is TRBV9 and J usage is TRBJ2-3, with 10 bases matching TRBD1. Per germline, CDR1 SGDLS and CDR2 YYNGEE. The CDR3 sequence is 16 residues long. The trim removed 0 bases at V and 3 bases at J, leaving 4 bases unmatched. CDR3 protein: CASSVARTGGTDTQYF. CDR3 bases: TGTGCCAGCAGCGTAGCTAGGACAGGGGGAACAGATACGCAGTATTTT.

This clone was counted between two and nine times. The chain joins TRBV18 to TRBJ1-2, with 9 bases lining up with TRBD1. V lost 4 bases, J lost 8 bases, and 8 bases stayed unmatched. The V gene's germline CDR1 is KGHSH and CDR2 LQKENI. This CDR3 region has 14 residues. The chain's CDR3 is CASSRETGGRGYTF. As DNA, the CDR3 is TGTGCCAGCTCACGCGAAACAGGGGGCAGGGGCTACACCTTC.

The rearrangement joins TRBV19 to TRBJ1-3; D may be TRBD1 (6 bases). Germline CDR1 reads LNHDA; CDR2 reads SQIVND (reference sequence). The CDR3 spans 15 residues. The V gene lost 3 bases and the J gene lost 2 bases, with 11 bases spanning the gap. The CDR3, as DNA: TGTGCCAGTAGTATGACAGGAAGACCTGGAAACACCATATATTTT. This encodes CASSMTGRPGNTIYF. Using reference TRBV19 and TRBJ1-3 for the parts outside the CDR3, the full variable domain is DGGITQSPKYLFRKEGQNVTLSCEQNLNHDAMYWYRQDPGQGLRLIYYSQIVNDFQKGDIAEGYSVSREKKESFPLTVTSAQKNPTAFYLCASSMTGRPGNTIYFGEGSWLTVV.

The genes are TRBV20-1 and TRBJ1-2, with 7 bases lining up with TRBD1. The CDR3 has 14 amino acids. The V gene end was trimmed by 3 bases and the J gene end by 3 bases; junction bases not matched to a gene: 7. Germline CDR1 and CDR2: DFQATT and SNEGSKA (reference sequence). The CDR3 DNA reads TGCAGTGCTAGTGGGGGGCAGGGGGACTATGGCTACACCTTC. It translates to CSASGGQGDYGYTF.

The CDR3 here is CASSLVRGLDTQYF. CDR3 DNA sequence: TGTGCCAGCAGCTTAGTTCGGGGTTTAGATACGCAGTATTTT. The rearrangement uses TRBV7-9 and TRBJ2-3; maybe TRBD2 (5 bases). The CDR3 runs to 14 residues. Trimming shortened V by 1 base and J by 5 bases, and 10 bases separated the two germline ends. Looked up from germline, CDR1 is SEHNR and CDR2 is FQNEAQ (reference sequence).

The V call is TRBV3-1 (or the pseudogene TRBV3-2), the J call TRBJ1-3; D may be TRBD1 (5 bases). Germline CDR1 and CDR2: LGHDT and YNNKEL (reference sequence). The CDR3 is 16 residues long. V lost 5 bases, J lost 0 bases, and 14 bases lay in between. The CDR3 spells CASSAGHRSSGNTIYF. The CDR3 DNA is TGTGCCAGCAGCGCCGGACACAGGAGCTCTGGAAACACCATATATTTT.

J is TRBJ2-1 and V is TRBV7-2; tentatively, D is TRBD2 (6 bases). Deletions cut 2 bases from V and 6 bases from J, with 11 bases between. There are 14 residues in the CDR3. CDR1 is SGHTA and CDR2 is FQGNSA in the germline V gene. In DNA form, the CDR3 reads TGTGCCAGCAGCTTACTTGCAGCGGGCAATGAGCAGTTCTTC. It yields the protein CASSLLAAGNEQFF.